This TCR beta chain was identified during a study of T-cell reconstitution after alpha-beta-depleted transplantation in children. Study-level findings and limits: Reportedly, alpha-beta T cells present about two months post-transplant originated from several hundred expanded clones of graft origin. Once a year had passed after transplant, T-cell counts and diversity came mostly from newly produced T cells.

This clonotype was seen many times. Its cognate antigen is unknown. Unique molecular identifiers were used in preparing the TCRbeta library. TCRdb re-analysed the PCR reads in MiXCR, keeping a single row per CDR3 protein. The data hold over 100,000 distinct CDR3 sequences, with about 8% observed a single time. This CDR3 has 13 amino acids. V shed 3 bases and J 10 bases; nucleotides not matched to a gene: 2. Germline CDR1 is SGDLS and CDR2 is YYNGEE. The sequencing here drew on PBMCs, taken before TCRalphabeta/CD19-depleted stem cell transplant. The clonotype originates from a boy between 2 and 10 years old with acute lymphoblastic leukemia, due to receive a stem cell transplant. The chain recombines TRBV9 with TRBJ2-1; 12 bases align to TRBD1. Here the CDR3 reads CASSGDRGREQFF. The DNA of the CDR3 is TGTGCCAGCAGCGGGGACAGGGGGCGGGAGCAGTTCTTC.